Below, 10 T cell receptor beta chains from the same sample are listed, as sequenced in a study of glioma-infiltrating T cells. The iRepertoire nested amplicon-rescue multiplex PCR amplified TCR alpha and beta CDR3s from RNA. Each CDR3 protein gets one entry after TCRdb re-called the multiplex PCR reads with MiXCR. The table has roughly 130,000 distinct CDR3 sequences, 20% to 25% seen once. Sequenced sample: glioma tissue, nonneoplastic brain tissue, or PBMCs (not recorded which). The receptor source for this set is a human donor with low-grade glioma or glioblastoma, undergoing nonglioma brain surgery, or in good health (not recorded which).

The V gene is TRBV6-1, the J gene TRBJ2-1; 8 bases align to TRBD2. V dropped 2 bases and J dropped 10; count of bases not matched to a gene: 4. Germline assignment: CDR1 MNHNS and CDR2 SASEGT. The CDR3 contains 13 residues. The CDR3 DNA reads TGTGCCAGCAGTGAAACCCTAGCGGGCGAGCAGTTCTTC. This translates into CASSETLAGEQFF.

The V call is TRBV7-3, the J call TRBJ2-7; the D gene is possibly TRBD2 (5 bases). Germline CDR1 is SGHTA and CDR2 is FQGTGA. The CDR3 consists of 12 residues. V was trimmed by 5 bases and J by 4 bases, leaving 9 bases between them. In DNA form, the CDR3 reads TGTGCCAGCAGCCCCCCGGGGTACGAGCAGTACGTC. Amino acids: CASSPPGYEQYV.

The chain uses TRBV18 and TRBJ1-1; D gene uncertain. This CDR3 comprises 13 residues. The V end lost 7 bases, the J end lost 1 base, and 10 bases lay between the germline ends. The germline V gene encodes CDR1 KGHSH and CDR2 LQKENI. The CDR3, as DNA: TGTGCCAGCTTACGAAGAGGGAACACTGAAGCTTTCTTT. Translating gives CASLRRGNTEAFF.

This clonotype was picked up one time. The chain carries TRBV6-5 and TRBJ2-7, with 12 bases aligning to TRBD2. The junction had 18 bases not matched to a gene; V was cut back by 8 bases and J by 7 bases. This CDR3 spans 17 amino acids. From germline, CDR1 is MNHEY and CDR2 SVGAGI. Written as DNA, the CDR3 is TGTGCCAGCGGCAACCGTCCTCGACTAGCGGGGGCGGAGGAGCAGTACGTC. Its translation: CASGNRPRLAGAEEQYV.

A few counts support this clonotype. This CDR3 reads CASSLESGQPQHF. The CDR3 DNA reads as TGTGCCAGCAGCTTAGAAAGCGGTCAGCCCCAGCATTTT. The chain couples TRBV11-2 to TRBJ1-5; D not resolved. V was clipped by 0 bases and J by 6 bases, with 6 bases between them. There are 13 residues in the CDR3. Germline V gene data show CDR1 as SGHAT and CDR2 as FQNNGV.

The CDR3 nucleotides are TGTGCCAGCAGCTTAGGGGGGCCGGCCCAGGACATTCAGTACTTC. It codes for CASSLGGPAQDIQYF. The chain links TRBV7-8 to TRBJ2-4; D may be TRBD1 (6 bases). Deletions cut 1 base from V and 8 bases from J, with 15 bases between. CDR3 length: 15 amino acids. CDR1 SGHVS and CDR2 FQNEAQ come from the germline V gene.

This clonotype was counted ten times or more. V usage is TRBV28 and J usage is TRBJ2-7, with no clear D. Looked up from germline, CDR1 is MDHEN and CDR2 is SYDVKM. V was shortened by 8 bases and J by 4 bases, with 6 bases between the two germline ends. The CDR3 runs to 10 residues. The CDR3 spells CASGDYEQYV. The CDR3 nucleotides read TGTGCCAGCGGGGATTACGAGCAGTACGTC.

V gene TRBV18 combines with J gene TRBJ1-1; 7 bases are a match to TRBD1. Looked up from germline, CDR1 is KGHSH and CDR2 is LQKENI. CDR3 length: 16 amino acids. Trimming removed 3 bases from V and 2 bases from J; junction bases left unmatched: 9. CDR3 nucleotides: TGTGCCAGCTCACCGGTGACAGGGCACGATAACACTGAAGCTTTCTTT. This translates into CASSPVTGHDNTEAFF.

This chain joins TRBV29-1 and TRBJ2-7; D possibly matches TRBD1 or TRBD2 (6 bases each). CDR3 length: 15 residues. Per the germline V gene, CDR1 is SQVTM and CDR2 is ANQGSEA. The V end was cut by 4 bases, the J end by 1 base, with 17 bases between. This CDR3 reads CSVGGASPSSYEQYV. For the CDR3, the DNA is TGCAGCGTTGGGGGGGCTAGTCCCTCTTCCTACGAGCAGTACGTC.

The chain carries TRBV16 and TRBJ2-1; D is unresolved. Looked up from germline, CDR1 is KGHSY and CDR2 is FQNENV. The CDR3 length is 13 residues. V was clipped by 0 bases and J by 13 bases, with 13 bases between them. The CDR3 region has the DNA TGTGCCAGCAGCCAATCGATTGCCAGCTCCCAGTTCTTC. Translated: CASSQSIASSQFF.